The 27 T cell receptor beta chains listed next were all sequenced from one sample in a study of T cells after yellow fever vaccination. Using its own MiXCR run on the 5' RACE reads, TCRdb lists one record per CDR3 protein. The repertoire consists of 300,000 to 400,000 distinct CDR3 sequences, with around 12% occurring once and the leading ten covering 2.5% to 4%. The material sequenced was CD4+ T cells sorted from PBMCs, taken 15 days after the yellow fever booster vaccination. The receptors stem from a man aged 18 to 30 who received the YFV17D yellow fever vaccine.

The gene calls are TRBV3-1 and TRBJ2-6, with D tentatively TRBD1 (5 bases). Per the germline V gene, CDR1 is LGHDT and CDR2 is YNNKEL (reference sequence). The V end was cut by 1 base, the J end by 1 base, with 8 bases between. This CDR3 region has 16 residues. CDR3 residues: CASSQVPGSGANVLTF. CDR3 sequence (DNA): TGTGCCAGCAGCCAAGTCCCAGGGTCTGGGGCCAACGTCCTGACTTTC.

The chain carries TRBV19 and TRBJ1-1; D uncertain. The germline CDR1 and CDR2 sequences are LNHDA and SQIVND (reference sequence). The CDR3 is 15 residues long. Between the trimmed V and J ends, which lost 3 bases and 1 base, there was a span of 12 bases. CDR3 residues: CASSILGVPNTEAFF. CDR3 in DNA: TGTGCCAGTAGTATCCTTGGGGTCCCGAACACTGAAGCTTTCTTT.

This clonotype occurred many times. The chain is built from TRBV7-2 and TRBJ2-1, with D maybe TRBD1 (6 bases). This CDR3 contains 12 residues. Germline CDR1 reads SGHTA; CDR2 reads FQGNSA. V lost 5 bases and J 9 bases, leaving 11 bases between the germline ends. CDR3 in amino acids: CASSIDRFEQFF. Written as DNA, the CDR3 is TGTGCCAGCAGCATCGACAGGTTTGAGCAGTTCTTC. The variable domain in full, completed from reference TRBV7-2 and TRBJ2-1, reads GAGVSQSPSNKVTEKGKDVELRCDPISGHTALYWYRQSLGQGLEFLIYFQGNSAPDKSGLPSDRFSAERTGGSVSTLTIQRTQQEDSAVYLCASSIDRFEQFFGPGTRLTVL.

This clonotype was found a few times. The rearrangement links TRBV7-2 to TRBJ2-1, with D possibly matching TRBD2 (5 bases). Trimming removed 5 bases from V and 3 bases from J, with 14 bases in between. Germline V lookup: CDR1 SGHTA, CDR2 FQGNSA. The CDR3 is 15 residues long. For the CDR3, the DNA is TGTGCCAGCAGCCCCCATAGCGCAAGCTACAATGAGCAGTTCTTC. Translation gives CASSPHSASYNEQFF.

The chain has TRBV5-1 and TRBJ2-6; a weak D match, TRBD2 (5 bases). CDR1 SGHRS and CDR2 YFSETQ come from the germline V gene. The CDR3 contains 14 residues. Trimming removed 4 bases from V and 4 bases from J, with 9 bases in between. For the CDR3, the DNA is TGCGCCAGCAGCCTCGACTACGGGGCCAACGTCCTGACTTTC. Amino acid sequence: CASSLDYGANVLTF.

This clonotype was counted between two and nine times. The genes are TRBV7-3 and TRBJ2-4; TRBD1 agrees at 7 bases. V gave up 5 bases and J gave up 9 bases; unmatched junction bases: 10. CDR1 and CDR2 from the germline V gene are SGHTA and FQGTGA. This CDR3 has 14 residues. CDR3 nucleotide sequence: TGTGCCAGCAGCCTAGGGACAGCCAACGGCATTCAGTACTTC. Translating gives CASSLGTANGIQYF.

The rearrangement joins TRBV30 to TRBJ2-2; D gene unclear. The V end lost 1 base, the J end lost 7 bases, and 4 bases lay between the germline ends. Germline assignment: CDR1 GTSNPN and CDR2 SVGIG (reference sequence). CDR3 size: 11 residues. The CDR3, as DNA: TGTGCCTGGAGTGGATACGGGGAGCTGTTTTTT. This translates into CAWSGYGELFF.

The V gene is TRBV7-3, the J gene TRBJ2-3; unclear D gene. Trimming removed 5 bases at V and 2 bases at J, with 17 bases between. This CDR3 is built from 16 residues. Germline V gene lookup returns CDR1 SGHTA and CDR2 FQGTGA. The CDR3 is CASSLPATGTTDTQYF. In nucleotides, the CDR3 is TGTGCCAGCAGCCTCCCCGCCACGGGTACCACAGATACGCAGTATTTT. The full variable domain, completed using reference TRBV7-3 and TRBJ2-3, is GAGVSQTPSNKVTEKGKYVELRCDPISGHTALYWYRQSLGQGPEFLIYFQGTGAADDSGLPNDRFFAVRPEGSVSTLKIQRTERGDSAVYLCASSLPATGTTDTQYFGPGTRLTVL.

The chain couples TRBV5-1 to TRBJ2-5; D unclear. Deletions cut 1 base from V and 3 bases from J, with 13 bases between. The CDR3 runs 15 residues. Germline CDR1 is SGHRS and CDR2 is YFSETQ. CDR3 nucleotide sequence: TGCGCCAGCAGCTTGTCAGGCCTACTTGAAGAGACCCAGTACTTC. This encodes CASSLSGLLEETQYF.

This clonotype was recorded a few times. The genes are TRBV6-1 and TRBJ1-5; the D gene is possibly TRBD1 (6 bases). Trimming removed 0 bases at V and 13 bases at J, with 22 bases between. Germline values: CDR1 MNHNS, CDR2 SASEGT. The CDR3 has 16 amino acids. Written as DNA, the CDR3 is TGTGCCAGCAGTGAAGCGGCCCCGGACAGCCTTCCTCCTCAGCATTTT. This encodes CASSEAAPDSLPPQHF.

This clonotype occurred a few times. The chain has TRBV30 and TRBJ2-2; D is ambiguous. V lost 0 bases to trimming and J lost 7 bases, with 3 bases between them. CDR1 and CDR2 (germline): GTSNPN, SVGIG (reference sequence). This CDR3 spans 11 amino acids. The CDR3 is CAWSVSGELFF. CDR3 DNA: TGTGCCTGGAGTGTGAGCGGGGAGCTGTTTTTT.

The chain is built from TRBV7-9 and TRBJ2-3; maybe TRBD2 (6 bases). CDR3 length equals 14 residues. CDR1 is SEHNR, CDR2 FQNEAQ, per germline (reference sequence). The V gene lost 5 bases and the J gene lost 2 bases, with 11 bases spanning the gap. In nucleotides, the CDR3 is TGTGCCAGCAGCGCGCCGGGACTCACAGATACGCAGTATTTT. It is translated as CASSAPGLTDTQYF.

This clonotype was picked up a small number of times. V usage is TRBV3-1 and J usage is TRBJ1-6, with TRBD1 matching over 10 bases. The CDR3 extends over 16 amino acids. Germline trimming cut 4 bases from V and 10 bases from J; bases unmatched to any gene: 10. Germline-derived CDR1 and CDR2 are LGHDT and YNNKEL (reference sequence). As DNA, the CDR3 is TGTGCCAGCAGCCTCTTCAGTGGGACAGGGGTATCACCCCTCCACTTT. Translation gives CASSLFSGTGVSPLHF. Supplemented by reference TRBV3-1 and TRBJ1-6, the full variable domain reads DTAVSQTPKYLVTQMGNDKSIKCEQNLGHDTMYWYKQDSKKFLKIMFSYNNKELIINETVPNRFSPKSPDKAHLNLHINSLELGDSAVYFCASSLFSGTGVSPLHFGNGTRLTVT.

This sequence joins TRBV3-1 and TRBJ2-7; TRBD1 agrees at 9 bases. Per germline, CDR1 LGHDT and CDR2 YNNKEL (reference sequence). The CDR3 spans 15 residues. V trimming: 4 bases; J trimming: 7 bases; junction bases outside the gene matches: 11. CDR3 protein: CASSPRDRVRGEQYF. The CDR3 DNA reads TGTGCCAGCAGCCCCCGGGACAGGGTTCGGGGTGAGCAGTACTTC.

The chain combines TRBV11-3 with TRBJ1-2; TRBD1 matches at 8 bases. Per germline, CDR1 SGHNT and CDR2 YENEEA. The CDR3 is 13 residues long. V trimming: 5 bases; J trimming: 6 bases; junction bases outside the gene matches: 5. CDR3 nucleotide sequence: TGTGCCAGCAGCATCCGGACAGGGCATGGCTACACCTTC. Its protein product is CASSIRTGHGYTF.

This clonotype was counted many times. The chain combines TRBV4-2 with TRBJ2-7; D unclear. Germline lookup yields CDR1 LGHNA and CDR2 YNFKEQ. Trimming removed 5 bases from V and 6 bases from J, with 11 bases in between. This CDR3 region has 12 residues. CDR3 in DNA: TGTGCCAGCAGCTATTCGTCGGGCGAGCAGTACTTC. Translating it yields CASSYSSGEQYF.

In this sample, this clonotype turned up a few times. This chain connects TRBV3-1 to TRBJ2-3; 8 bases map to TRBD2. With 1 base clipped from V and 8 bases from J, the junction kept 14 bases outside the gene matches. CDR3 size: 17 residues. CDR1 LGHDT and CDR2 YNNKEL come from the germline V gene (reference sequence). DNA for the CDR3: TGTGCCAGCAGCCAAGCCCCGGGGCGGGGGGTGCAGGGTACGCAGTATTTT. It yields the protein CASSQAPGRGVQGTQYF.

This clonotype has just a few counts. DNA for the CDR3: TGTGCCAGCAGCTTCTCTAGCGGGGGGTCAAAATACAATGAGCAGTTCTTC. Residues: CASSFSSGGSKYNEQFF. The chain combines TRBV7-3 with TRBJ2-1; 11 nucleotides align to TRBD2. Germline CDR1 reads SGHTA; CDR2 reads FQGTGA. The length of the CDR3 is 17 residues. The J segment lost 4 bases and the V segment lost 3 bases, leaving 8 bases of the junction unmatched.

The table lists this clonotype with many counts. This chain links TRBV20-1 with TRBJ1-4, with D possibly TRBD1 on 5 matching bases. The CDR3 loop spans 14 amino acids. The germline V and J ends were trimmed by 0 bases and 8 bases, with 13 bases remaining between them. Per the germline V gene, CDR1 is DFQATT and CDR2 is SNEGSKA (reference sequence). The chain's CDR3 is CSARDTQGGEKLFF. The CDR3 DNA reads as TGCAGTGCTAGAGATACCCAGGGAGGAGAAAAACTGTTTTTT.

This clonotype was seen at least ten times. V usage is TRBV4-3 and J usage is TRBJ2-3; 12 nucleotides line up with TRBD2. This CDR3 comprises 17 residues. With 4 bases clipped from V and 5 bases from J, the junction kept 10 bases outside the gene matches. Germline V gene data show CDR1 as LGHNA and CDR2 as YSLEER. CDR3 in DNA: TGCGCCAGCAGCCGAGTTACCGGACTAGCGGGGTTAGATACGCAGTATTTT. Residues: CASSRVTGLAGLDTQYF.

The chain has TRBV4-1 and TRBJ1-4, with D uncertain. CDR1 MGHRA and CDR2 YSYEKL come from the germline V gene. Trimming removed 1 base from V and 2 bases from J, with 5 bases in between. This CDR3 region has 14 residues. The CDR3 region has the DNA TGCGCCAGCAGCCAAGCTGGGACTAATGAAAAACTGTTTTTT. Its translation: CASSQAGTNEKLFF.

The sample holds a few counts of this clonotype. The chain combines TRBV20-1 with TRBJ2-2, with TRBD2 matching over 8 bases. Germline CDR1 reads DFQATT; CDR2 reads SNEGSKA (reference sequence). V trimming: 6 bases; J trimming: 2 bases; junction bases outside the gene matches: 5. CDR3 length equals 14 residues. Here the CDR3 DNA reads TGCAGTGCAGCGGCGGGGGGCAACACCGGGGAGCTGTTTTTT. Translated: CSAAAGGNTGELFF.

This clonotype was counted many times. The rearrangement joins TRBV5-1 to TRBJ2-5; TRBD1 aligns across 7 bases. The CDR3 is 14 residues long. V shed 1 base and J 5 bases; nucleotides not matched to a gene: 5. The germline CDR1 and CDR2 sequences are SGHRS and YFSETQ. In DNA, the CDR3 is TGCGCCAGCAGCTTGAAGACAGGGATTGAGACCCAGTACTTC. This gives the protein CASSLKTGIETQYF.

Only a few counts were recorded for this clonotype. This chain joins TRBV20-1 and TRBJ2-2; 8 nucleotides line up with TRBD2. Trimming removed 2 bases from V and 0 bases from J; junction bases left unmatched: 8. Germline CDR1 and CDR2: DFQATT and SNEGSKA (reference sequence). The CDR3 is made up of 17 amino acids. CDR3 in amino acids: CSARLWSGGPNTGELFF. The CDR3 nucleotides read TGCAGTGCTAGACTGTGGAGCGGGGGCCCGAACACCGGGGAGCTGTTTTTT.

This clonotype was picked up a small number of times. V gene TRBV5-8 combines with J gene TRBJ2-5; unclear D gene. Trimming took off 4 bases at V and 5 bases at J, with 12 bases between the two ends. This CDR3 spans 13 amino acids. Germline V gene data show CDR1 as SGHTS and CDR2 as YDEGEE. CDR3 loop: CASSPTLRETQYF. DNA for the CDR3: TGTGCCAGCAGCCCGACATTGAGGGAGACCCAGTACTTC.

The V gene is TRBV7-9, the J gene TRBJ2-3; 7 nucleotides agree with TRBD2. From germline, CDR1 is SEHNR and CDR2 FQNEAQ (reference sequence). The trim removed 2 bases at V and 4 bases at J, leaving 6 bases unmatched. The CDR3 contains 15 residues. CDR3 coding DNA: TGTGCCAGCAGCTTAACGGGGGGAACTCCAGATACGCAGTATTTT. It encodes CASSLTGGTPDTQYF. The full variable domain, in which reference TRBV7-9 and TRBJ2-3 provide the parts outside the CDR3, is DTGVSQNPRHKITKRGQNVTFRCDPISEHNRLYWYRQTLGQGPEFLTYFQNEAQLEKSRLLSDRFSAERPKGSFSTLEIQRTEQGDSAMYLCASSLTGGTPDTQYFGPGTRLTVL.

This chain uses TRBV12-3 or TRBV12-4 with TRBJ2-7; 7 nucleotides match TRBD1. V trimming: 6 bases; J trimming: 2 bases; junction bases outside the gene matches: 10. The length of the CDR3 is 15 residues. The CDR3 region is CASREQGVLPYEQYF. The CDR3 nucleotides read TGTGCCAGCAGAGAGCAGGGGGTCCTGCCCTACGAGCAGTACTTC.